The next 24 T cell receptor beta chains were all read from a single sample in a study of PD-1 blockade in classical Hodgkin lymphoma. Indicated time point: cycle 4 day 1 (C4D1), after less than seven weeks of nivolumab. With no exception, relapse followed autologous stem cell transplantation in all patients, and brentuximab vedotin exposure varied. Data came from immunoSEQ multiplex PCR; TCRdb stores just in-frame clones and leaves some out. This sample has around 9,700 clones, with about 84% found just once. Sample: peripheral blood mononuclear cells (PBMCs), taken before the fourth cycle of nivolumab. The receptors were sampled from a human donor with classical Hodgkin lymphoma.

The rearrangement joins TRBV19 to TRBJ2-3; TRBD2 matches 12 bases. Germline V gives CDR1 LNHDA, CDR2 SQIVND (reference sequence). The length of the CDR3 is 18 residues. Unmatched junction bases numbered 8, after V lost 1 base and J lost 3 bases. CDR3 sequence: CASSIGLAGALRTDTQYF. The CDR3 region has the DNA TGTGCCAGTAGTATAGGACTAGCGGGGGCTTTGAGGACAGATACGCAGTATTTT.

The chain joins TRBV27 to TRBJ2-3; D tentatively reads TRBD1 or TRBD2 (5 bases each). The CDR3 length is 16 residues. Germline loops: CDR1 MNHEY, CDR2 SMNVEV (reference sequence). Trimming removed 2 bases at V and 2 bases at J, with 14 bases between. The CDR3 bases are TGTGCCAGCAGTTTACGAGGGACCTACAACACAGATACGCAGTATTTT. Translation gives CASSLRGTYNTDTQYF.

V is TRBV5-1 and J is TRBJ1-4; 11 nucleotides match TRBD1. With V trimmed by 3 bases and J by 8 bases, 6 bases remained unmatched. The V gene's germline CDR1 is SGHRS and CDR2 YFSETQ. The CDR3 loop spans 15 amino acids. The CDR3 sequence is CASSSQGQGEEKLFF. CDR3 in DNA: TGCGCCAGCAGCTCTCAGGGACAGGGGGAGGAAAAACTGTTTTTT.

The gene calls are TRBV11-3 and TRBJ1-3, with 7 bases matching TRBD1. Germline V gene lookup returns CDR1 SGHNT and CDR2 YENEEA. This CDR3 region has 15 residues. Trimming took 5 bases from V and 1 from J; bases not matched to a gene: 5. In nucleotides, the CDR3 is TGTGCCAGCAGCCAACAGGGGACATCTGGAAACACCATATATTTT. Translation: CASSQQGTSGNTIYF.

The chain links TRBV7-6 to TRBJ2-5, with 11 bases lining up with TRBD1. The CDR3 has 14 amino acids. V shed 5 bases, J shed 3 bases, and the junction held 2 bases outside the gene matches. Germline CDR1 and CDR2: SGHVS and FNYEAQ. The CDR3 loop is CASSRDRGEETQYF. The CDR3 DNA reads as TGTGCCAGCAGCAGGGACAGGGGGGAAGAGACCCAGTACTTC.

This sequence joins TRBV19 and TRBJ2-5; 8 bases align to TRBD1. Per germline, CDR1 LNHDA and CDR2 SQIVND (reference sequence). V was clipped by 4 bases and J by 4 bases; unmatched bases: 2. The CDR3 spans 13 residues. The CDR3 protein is CASSSRGPETQYF. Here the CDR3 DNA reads TGTGCCAGTAGTAGCAGGGGGCCAGAGACCCAGTACTTC.

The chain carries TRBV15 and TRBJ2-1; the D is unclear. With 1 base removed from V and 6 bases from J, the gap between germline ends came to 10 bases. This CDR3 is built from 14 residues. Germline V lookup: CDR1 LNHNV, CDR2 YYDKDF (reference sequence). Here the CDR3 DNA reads TGTGCCACCAGCAGAGTCGGCTTCTCCAATGAGCAGTTCTTC. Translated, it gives CATSRVGFSNEQFF. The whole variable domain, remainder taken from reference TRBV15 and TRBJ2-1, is DAMVIQNPRYQVTQFGKPVTLSCSQTLNHNVMYWYQQKSSQAPKLLFHYYDKDFNNEADTPDNFQSRRPNTSFCFLDIRSPGLGDTAMYLCATSRVGFSNEQFFGPGTRLTVL.

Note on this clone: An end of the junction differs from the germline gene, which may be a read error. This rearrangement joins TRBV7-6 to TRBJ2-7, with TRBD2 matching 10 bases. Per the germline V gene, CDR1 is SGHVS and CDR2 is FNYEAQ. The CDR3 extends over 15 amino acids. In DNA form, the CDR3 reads TGTGCCAGCAGCGTAGCTAGCGGGAGTGGTTACGAGCAGTACTTC. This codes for CASSVASGSGYEQYF.

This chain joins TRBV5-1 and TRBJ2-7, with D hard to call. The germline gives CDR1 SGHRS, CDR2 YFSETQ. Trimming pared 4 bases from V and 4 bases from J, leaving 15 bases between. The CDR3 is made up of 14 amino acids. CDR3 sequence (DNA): TGCGCCAGCAGCCCCCGACTTGTTGGGTACGAGCAGTACTTC. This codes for CASSPRLVGYEQYF.

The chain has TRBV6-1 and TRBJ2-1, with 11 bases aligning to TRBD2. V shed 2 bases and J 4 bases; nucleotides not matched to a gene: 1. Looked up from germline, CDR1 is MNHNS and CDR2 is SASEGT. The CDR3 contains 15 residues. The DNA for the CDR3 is TGTGCCAGCAGTGAACTAGCGGGGGGATACAATGAGCAGTTCTTC. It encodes CASSELAGGYNEQFF.

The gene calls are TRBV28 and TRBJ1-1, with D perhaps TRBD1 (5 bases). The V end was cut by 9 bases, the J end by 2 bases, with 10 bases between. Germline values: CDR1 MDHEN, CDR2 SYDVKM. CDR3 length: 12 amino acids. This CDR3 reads CASFQGNTEAFF. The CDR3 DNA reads TGTGCCAGTTTTCAGGGCAACACTGAAGCTTTCTTT.

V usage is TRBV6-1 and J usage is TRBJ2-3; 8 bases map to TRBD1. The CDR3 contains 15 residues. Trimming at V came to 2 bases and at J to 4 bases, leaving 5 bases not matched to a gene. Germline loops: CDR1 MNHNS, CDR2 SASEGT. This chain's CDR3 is CASSESAGGADTQYF. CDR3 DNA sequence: TGTGCCAGCAGTGAATCGGCAGGGGGCGCAGATACGCAGTATTTT.

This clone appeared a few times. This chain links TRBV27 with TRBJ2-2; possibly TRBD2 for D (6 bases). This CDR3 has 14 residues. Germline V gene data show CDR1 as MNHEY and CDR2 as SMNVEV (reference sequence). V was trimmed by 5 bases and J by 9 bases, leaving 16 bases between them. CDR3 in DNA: TGTGCCAGCAGTCTGGACTACCTCCTACGGGAGCTGTTTTTT. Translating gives CASSLDYLLRELFF.

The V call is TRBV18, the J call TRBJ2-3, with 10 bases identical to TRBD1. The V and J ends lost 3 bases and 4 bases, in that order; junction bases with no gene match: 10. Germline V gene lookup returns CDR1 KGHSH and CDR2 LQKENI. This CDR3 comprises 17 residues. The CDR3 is CASSPPTGGDRADTQYF. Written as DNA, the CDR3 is TGTGCCAGCTCACCCCCGACAGGGGGCGACCGAGCAGATACGCAGTATTTT.

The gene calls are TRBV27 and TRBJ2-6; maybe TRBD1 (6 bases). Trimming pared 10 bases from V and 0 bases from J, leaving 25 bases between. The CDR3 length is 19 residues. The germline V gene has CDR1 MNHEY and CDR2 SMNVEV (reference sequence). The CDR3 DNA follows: TGTGCCACACGTGGGGGCATTGGGGGTCAATCCTCTGGGGCCAACGTCCTGACTTTC. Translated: CATRGGIGGQSSGANVLTF. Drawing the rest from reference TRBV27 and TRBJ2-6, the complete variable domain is EAQVTQNPRYLITVTGKKLTVTCSQNMNHEYMSWYRQDPGLGLRQIYYSMNVEVTDKGDVPEGYKVSRKEKRNFPLILESPSPNQTSLYFCATRGGIGGQSSGANVLTFGAGSRLTVL.

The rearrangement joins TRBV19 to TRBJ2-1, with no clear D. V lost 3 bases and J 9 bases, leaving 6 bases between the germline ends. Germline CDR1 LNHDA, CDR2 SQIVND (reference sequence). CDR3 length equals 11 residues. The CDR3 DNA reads TGTGCCAGTAGTATTCTAGGTGAGCAGTTCTTC. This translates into CASSILGEQFF. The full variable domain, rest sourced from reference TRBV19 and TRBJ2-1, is DGGITQSPKYLFRKEGQNVTLSCEQNLNHDAMYWYRQDPGQGLRLIYYSQIVNDFQKGDIAEGYSVSREKKESFPLTVTSAQKNPTAFYLCASSILGEQFFGPGTRLTVL.

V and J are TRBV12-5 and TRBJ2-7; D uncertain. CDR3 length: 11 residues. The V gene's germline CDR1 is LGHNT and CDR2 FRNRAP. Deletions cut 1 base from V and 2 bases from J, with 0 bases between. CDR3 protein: CASGLAYEQYF. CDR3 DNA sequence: TGTGCTAGTGGTTTGGCCTACGAGCAGTACTTC.

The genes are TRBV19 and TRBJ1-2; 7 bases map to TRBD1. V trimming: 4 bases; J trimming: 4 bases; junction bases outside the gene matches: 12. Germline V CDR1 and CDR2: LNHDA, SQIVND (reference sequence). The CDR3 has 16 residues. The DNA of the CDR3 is TGTGCCAGTAGTACAACCCCTACAGGGGATGGCTATGGCTACACCTTC. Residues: CASSTTPTGDGYGYTF.

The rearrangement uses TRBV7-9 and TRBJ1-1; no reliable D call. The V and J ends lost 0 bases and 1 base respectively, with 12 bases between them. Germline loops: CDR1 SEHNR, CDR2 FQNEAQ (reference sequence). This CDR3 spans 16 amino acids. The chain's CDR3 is CASSLAWGAENTEAFF. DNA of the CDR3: TGTGCCAGCAGCTTAGCTTGGGGAGCCGAGAACACTGAAGCTTTCTTT.

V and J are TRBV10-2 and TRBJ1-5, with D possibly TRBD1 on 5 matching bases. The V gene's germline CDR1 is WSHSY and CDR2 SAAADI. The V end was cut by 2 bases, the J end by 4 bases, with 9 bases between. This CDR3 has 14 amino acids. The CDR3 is CASSERGVNQPQHF. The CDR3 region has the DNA TGCGCCAGCAGTGAGCGGGGGGTAAATCAGCCCCAGCATTTT.

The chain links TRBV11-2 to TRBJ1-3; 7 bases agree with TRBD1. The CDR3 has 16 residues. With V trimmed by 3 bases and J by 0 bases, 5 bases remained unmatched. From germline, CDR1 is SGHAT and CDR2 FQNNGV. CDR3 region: CASSFLTGASGNTIYF. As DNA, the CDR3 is TGTGCCAGCAGCTTCCTTACAGGGGCCTCTGGAAACACCATATATTTT.

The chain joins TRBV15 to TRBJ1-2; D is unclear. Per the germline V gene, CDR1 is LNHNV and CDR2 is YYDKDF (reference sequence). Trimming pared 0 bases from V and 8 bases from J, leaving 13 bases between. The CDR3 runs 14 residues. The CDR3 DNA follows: TGTGCCACCAGCAGAGATGAGGCAGCCTTAGGCTACACCTTC. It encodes CATSRDEAALGYTF.

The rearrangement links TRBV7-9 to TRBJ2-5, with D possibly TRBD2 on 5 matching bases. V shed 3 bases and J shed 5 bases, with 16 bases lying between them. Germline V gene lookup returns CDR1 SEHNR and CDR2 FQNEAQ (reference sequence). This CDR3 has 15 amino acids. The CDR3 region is CASSFTSGQRETQYF. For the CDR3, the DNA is TGTGCCAGCAGCTTCACTTCCGGGCAGCGGGAGACCCAGTACTTC. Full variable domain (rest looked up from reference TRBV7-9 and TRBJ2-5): DTGVSQNPRHKITKRGQNVTFRCDPISEHNRLYWYRQTLGQGPEFLTYFQNEAQLEKSRLLSDRFSAERPKGSFSTLEIQRTEQGDSAMYLCASSFTSGQRETQYFGPGTRLLVL.

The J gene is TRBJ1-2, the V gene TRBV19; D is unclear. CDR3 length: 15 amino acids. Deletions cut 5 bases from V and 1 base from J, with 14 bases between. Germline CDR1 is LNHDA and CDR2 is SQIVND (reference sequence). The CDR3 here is CASSGWQDFNYGYTF. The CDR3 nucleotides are TGTGCCAGTAGTGGTTGGCAGGATTTTAACTATGGCTACACCTTC.